This T cell receptor beta chain originates from a study of T cell responses to AZD1222 COVID-19 vaccine. TCRdb's copy holds only in-frame clones and misses some; the assay was immunoSEQ multiplex PCR. The data contain 150,000 to 190,000 clones, 90% of them singletons. Germline V lookup: CDR1 SNHLY, CDR2 FYNNEI. The length of the CDR3 is 15 residues. V was shortened by 6 bases and J by 4 bases, with 15 bases between the two germline ends. The sample here was peripheral blood, taken 28 days after the second AZD1222 dose. The chain is built from TRBV2 and TRBJ1-4; D ambiguous. The clonotype originates from an adult who received the AZD1222 COVID-19 vaccine. The DNA of the CDR3 is TGTGCCAGCAGGCCCTTTGACCAGTTTAATGAAAAACTGTTTTTT. It encodes CASRPFDQFNEKLFF.